The sequence of this T cell receptor (beta chain) was determined in a study of shared clonotypes between healthy human individuals. Produced via immunoSEQ multiplex PCR; TCRdb's table is partial and in-frame only. The data show approximately 940,000 clones, approximately 80% seen once. This CDR3 is 14 amino acids long. Germline CDR1 is SGHRS and CDR2 is YFSETQ. V was trimmed by 4 bases and J by 9 bases, leaving 20 bases between them. The chain joins TRBV5-1 to TRBJ2-7; no clear D gene. This TCR was sampled from a man aged 18-30 years in good health. Sequences were obtained from memory CD4+ T cells sorted from blood. Subset denoted: CD45RA-negative fraction. The DNA of the CDR3 is TGCGCCAGCAGCCCCTGGACCCCACCAATAGGGCAGTACTTC. It yields the protein CASSPWTPPIGQYF.